This TCR beta chain originates from a study of blood T cell repertoires in COVID-19. For the study at large: Acute-phase and convalescent COVID-19 samples originated in the United States, Italy and Spain. PBMCs, B-cell-depleted T cells, or T cells were the source of the cDNA or gDNA that made up the material.

Per the study methods: Amplifying reference gene primers gave estimates of nucleated cell counts. The table came from immunoSEQ multiplex PCR; TCRdb's copy has only in-frame clones and leaves some out. From that table come the V and J calls and clone size; the DNA was used to work out D and trimming. Among some 150,000 clones, just under 90% were seen once, and the ten largest hold over 8.5%. This CDR3 has 15 amino acids. Germline-derived CDR1 and CDR2 are SEHNR and FQNEAQ (reference sequence). V dropped 4 bases and J dropped 4; count of bases not matched to a gene: 7. The sequencing sample was made of peripheral blood. The source is a woman aged 45-59 years with active or convalescent COVID-19. This sequence joins TRBV7-9 and TRBJ2-7; 10 nucleotides align to TRBD2. CDR3 region: CASSSSGSLLYEQYF. CDR3 bases: TGTGCCAGCAGCTCTAGCGGGAGTCTGCTGTACGAGCAGTACTTC.